The 9 T cell receptor beta chains below were found in one sample sequenced in a study of identical twins. TCRdb used MiXCR to reprocess the 5' RACE reads, holding one entry per CDR3 protein. The repertoire consists of under 1 million distinct CDR3 sequences, with around 12% occurring once and the leading ten covering under 2%. The same sample was also studied in work on yellow fever vaccine responses in identical twins.

The sequenced sample was PBMCs. These receptors originate from a woman aged 18-29 years in good health.

This clonotype has more than one count but fewer than ten. V usage is TRBV6-5 and J usage is TRBJ2-2; unclear D gene. Germline assignment: CDR1 MNHEY and CDR2 SVGAGI. V was pared by 2 bases and J by 3 bases, with 16 bases between. This CDR3 region has 17 residues. CDR3 nucleotide sequence: TGTGCCAGCAGTTACCCGCGCGAGTCGTTATACACCGGGGAGCTGTTTTTT. It codes for CASSYPRESLYTGELFF.

The genes are TRBV12-3 or TRBV12-4 and TRBJ1-1; TRBD1 aligns across 7 bases. The CDR3 has 15 residues. The V and J ends lost 5 bases and 2 bases, in that order; junction bases with no gene match: 8. CDR3 sequence: CASSLQGNLNTEAFF. CDR3 coding DNA: TGTGCCAGCAGTCTACAGGGGAACCTTAACACTGAAGCTTTCTTT.

This clonotype was detected a few times. The rearrangement joins TRBV15 to TRBJ1-5; 7 bases map to TRBD1. The CDR3 sequence is 15 residues long. Germline CDR1 reads LNHNV; CDR2 reads YYDKDF (reference sequence). Unmatched junction bases numbered 12, after V lost 9 bases and J lost 4 bases. The CDR3 DNA sequence: TGTGCCACGAACGAGGTAATACAGGGGAATCAGCCCCAGCATTTT. Protein sequence: CATNEVIQGNQPQHF.

The chain combines TRBV20-1 with TRBJ2-5; 8 nucleotides align to TRBD2. This CDR3 has 17 residues. V gave up 1 base and J gave up 7 bases; unmatched junction bases: 17. Germline lookup yields CDR1 DFQATT and CDR2 SNEGSKA (reference sequence). CDR3 bases: TGCAGTGCTAGAGCCAGCGGGGGAACAAGAGGAATACGGACCCAGTACTTC. Translated: CSARASGGTRGIRTQYF.

The rearrangement joins TRBV6-5 to TRBJ2-1; the match to TRBD2 covers 11 bases. Germline V CDR1 and CDR2: MNHEY, SVGAGI. With 4 bases clipped from V and 13 bases from J, the junction kept 18 bases outside the gene matches. The CDR3 has 17 residues. This CDR3 is CASSSLATSGRSQKQFF. The DNA for the CDR3 is TGTGCCAGCAGTTCCTTAGCCACTAGCGGGAGATCACAAAAACAGTTCTTC.

J is TRBJ2-7 and V is TRBV5-1; TRBD1 aligns across 11 bases. Germline trimming cut 0 bases from V and 6 bases from J; bases unmatched to any gene: 5. From germline, CDR1 is SGHRS and CDR2 YFSETQ. The CDR3 contains 15 residues. In DNA, the CDR3 is TGCGCCAGCAGCTTGGCAAGGACAGGGGGCCTCGAGCAGTACTTC. Protein: CASSLARTGGLEQYF.

This clonotype was detected ten times or more. The chain carries TRBV10-2 and TRBJ2-5, with TRBD2 matching 7 bases. In germline, CDR1 is WSHSY, CDR2 SAAADI. The ends lost 7 bases at V and 5 bases at J; junction bases unmatched: 16. The CDR3 has 16 amino acids. The CDR3 DNA is TGCGCCAGCAACCTTGGGGTAGCGGGCGCATGGGAGACCCAGTACTTC. Amino acids: CASNLGVAGAWETQYF.

The V and J genes are TRBV12-3 or TRBV12-4 and TRBJ2-7; no clear D gene. The germline V and J ends were trimmed by 3 bases and 0 bases, with 12 bases remaining between them. The CDR3 extends over 15 amino acids. The CDR3 coding sequence is TGTGCCAGCAGTTTTGGGCCACGGTCCTCCTACGAGCAGTACTTC. Translated, it gives CASSFGPRSSYEQYF.

CDR3 amino acids: CASSQVDRRDEKLFF. The CDR3 nucleotides are TGCGCCAGCAGCCAAGTCGATAGGCGGGATGAAAAACTGTTTTTT. The chain recombines TRBV4-1 with TRBJ1-4; D call uncertain. Trimming took off 1 base at V and 6 bases at J, with 12 bases between the two ends. The CDR3 runs 15 residues. Looked up from germline, CDR1 is MGHRA and CDR2 is YSYEKL.